The sequence of this TCR beta chain was determined in a study of shared clonotypes between healthy human individuals. Here immunoSEQ multiplex PCR was the method, and the copy in TCRdb shows in-frame clones only, minus some. The sample includes approximately 940,000 clones, 60% to 85% seen only once; the top ten take around 1.4%. This clone appeared a single time. Germline values: CDR1 SGHRS, CDR2 YFSETQ. V shed 4 bases and J 0 bases; nucleotides not matched to a gene: 4. The CDR3 runs to 14 residues. The V call is TRBV5-1, the J call TRBJ2-7; 7 nucleotides align to TRBD2. Specimen: memory CD4+ T cells sorted from blood. This sample's subset: CD45RA-negative fraction. This TCR came from a man in his late teens or twenties in good health. CDR3 sequence: CASSGGTNSYEQYF. CDR3 bases: TGCGCCAGCAGCGGGGGGACTAACTCCTACGAGCAGTACTTC. The full variable domain, in which reference TRBV5-1 and TRBJ2-7 provide the parts outside the CDR3, is KAGVTQTPRYLIKTRGQQVTLSCSPISGHRSVSWYQQTPGQGLQFLFEYFSETQRNKGNFPGRFSGRQFSNSRSEMNVSTLELGDSALYLCASSGGTNSYEQYFGPGTRLTVT.